This TCR beta chain was found in a study of T cell responses to AZD1222 COVID-19 vaccine. The CDR3 covers 13 residues. V was trimmed by 7 bases and J by 3 bases, leaving 14 bases between them. Germline CDR1 is SQVTM and CDR2 is ANQGSEA. The analysis combined second doses at about 4 or about 12 weeks. In the case of this clone: Its target is unknown.

Profiling relied on immunoSEQ multiplex PCR, and the TCRdb table lists in-frame clones only, not all of them. This sample has 95,000 to 100,000 clones; just over 90% occur once, and the top ten carry approximately 9%. Findings and caveats of the study: Repertoire sampling was restricted to post-peak T cell response timepoints. Two AZD1222 doses significantly raised spike-specific TCR breadth and depth over controls. Donors in the cohort were predominantly white British and more often female, and clonal diversity was possibly underestimated.

The source of this sequence is an adult who received the AZD1222 COVID-19 vaccine. This specimen was peripheral blood, taken 28 days after the second AZD1222 dose. V usage is TRBV29-1 and J usage is TRBJ2-3, with a weak D call TRBD2 (6 bases). CDR3 sequence: CSGSGVGTDTQYF. Written as DNA, the CDR3 is TGCAGCGGCTCGGGAGTAGGGACAGATACGCAGTATTTT.